The T cell receptor (beta chain) under discussion was sequenced for a study of T cell responses to AZD1222 COVID-19 vaccine. Assay: immunoSEQ multiplex PCR; the TCRdb copy retains only in-frame clones and omits some. The table shows about 110,000 clones, with around 90% occurring only once. Trimming took off 1 base at V and 5 bases at J, with 10 bases between the two ends. This CDR3 contains 14 residues. CDR1 and CDR2 (germline): LNHDA, SQIVND (reference sequence). This chain links TRBV19 with TRBJ2-3; D ambiguous. The sequencing here drew on peripheral blood, taken 28 days after the second AZD1222 dose. This sequence was found in an adult who received the AZD1222 COVID-19 vaccine. The CDR3 protein is CASSIAEPGDTQYF. The CDR3 DNA reads as TGTGCCAGTAGTATAGCAGAGCCGGGAGATACGCAGTATTTT.